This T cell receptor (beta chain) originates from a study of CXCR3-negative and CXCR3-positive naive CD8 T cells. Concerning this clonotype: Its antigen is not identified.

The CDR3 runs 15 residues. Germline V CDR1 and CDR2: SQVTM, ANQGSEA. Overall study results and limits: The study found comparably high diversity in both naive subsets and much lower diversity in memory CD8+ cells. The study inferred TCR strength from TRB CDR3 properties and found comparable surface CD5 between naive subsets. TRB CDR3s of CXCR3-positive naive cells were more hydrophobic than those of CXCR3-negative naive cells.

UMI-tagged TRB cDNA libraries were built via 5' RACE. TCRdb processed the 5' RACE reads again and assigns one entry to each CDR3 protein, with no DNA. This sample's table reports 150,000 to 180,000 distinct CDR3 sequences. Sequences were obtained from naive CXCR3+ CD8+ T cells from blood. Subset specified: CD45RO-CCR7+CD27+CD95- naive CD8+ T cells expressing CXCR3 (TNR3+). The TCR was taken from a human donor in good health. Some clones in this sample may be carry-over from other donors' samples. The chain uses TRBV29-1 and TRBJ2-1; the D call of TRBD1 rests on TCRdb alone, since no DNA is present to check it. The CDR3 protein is CSVENRDRGLDEQFF.